This TCR beta chain is from a study of T cells in Graves' hyperthyroidism and ophthalmopathy. Amplified TCR beta CDR3 regions derived from RNA transcripts. An initial round of RT-PCR targeting the TCR CDR3 relied on the HTBI primer set. In TCRdb, the multiplex PCR reads were re-called with MiXCR into one record per CDR3 protein. The data contain a few hundred thousand distinct CDR3 sequences, 15% of them seen just once; the ten biggest clones take up 32%. CDR3 length: 16 amino acids. Per the germline V gene, CDR1 is MNHNY and CDR2 is SVGAGI (reference sequence). The V end lost 1 base, the J end lost 3 bases, and 15 bases lay between the germline ends. For this clonotype: The antigen is undetermined.

General study results and limits: Blood also carried most thyroid clonotypes expanded above 0.001.

This clonotype was obtained from a woman younger than 45 with Graves' hyperthyroidism. The rearrangement links TRBV6-6 to TRBJ1-1; maybe TRBD1 (6 bases). Sequences were obtained from blood. CDR3 protein: CASSYYGGRIDTEAFF. The CDR3 region has the DNA TGTGCCAGCAGTTACTACGGGGGGCGAATTGACACTGAAGCTTTCTTT.